This TCR beta chain appears in the sequencing data of a study of T cells expressing NK-cell markers. Study summary: Of eight sequenced donors, seven were HCMV-seropositive and one HCMV-seronegative.

TCRdb re-called the 5' RACE reads; one entry per CDR3 protein, DNA not given. The sample has 550,000 or so distinct CDR3 sequences, and its top ten clones hold under 4.5%. The study, taken as a whole, reports: There were several donors in whom these clonotypes also led the CD3+CD56-NKG2C+ fraction. Among CD8+ T cells from 5 to 7 donors, dominant NKG2C+ clonotypes accounted for roughly 1.0-7.0%.

Notes on this clonotype: Antigen: not known.

The origin of this receptor is a man younger than 30 in good health. What was sequenced was blood T cells: a sorted CD56 or NKG2C T cell subset, CD4+ or CD8+ T cells, or bulk PBMC T cells (not recorded which).

This chain's CDR3 is CASSHTSESSTDTQYF. V and J are TRBV5-1 and TRBJ2-3; TCRdb proposes TRBD2, but this gene call is untestable without DNA. CDR3 length equals 16 residues. Germline CDR1 and CDR2: SGHRS and YFSETQ.